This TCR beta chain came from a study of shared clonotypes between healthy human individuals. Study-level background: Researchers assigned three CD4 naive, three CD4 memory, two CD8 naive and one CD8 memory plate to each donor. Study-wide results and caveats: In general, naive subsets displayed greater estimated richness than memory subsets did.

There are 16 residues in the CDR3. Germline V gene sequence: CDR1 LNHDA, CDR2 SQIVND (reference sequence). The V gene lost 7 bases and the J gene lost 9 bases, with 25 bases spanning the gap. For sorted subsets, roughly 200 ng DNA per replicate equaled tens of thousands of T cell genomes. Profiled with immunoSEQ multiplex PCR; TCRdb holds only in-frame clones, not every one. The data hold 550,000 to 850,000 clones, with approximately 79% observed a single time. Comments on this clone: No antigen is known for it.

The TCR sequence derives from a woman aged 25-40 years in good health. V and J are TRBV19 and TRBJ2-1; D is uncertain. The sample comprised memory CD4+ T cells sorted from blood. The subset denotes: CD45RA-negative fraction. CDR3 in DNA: TGTGCCAGTACCAATGGAGACTTTCTTCTCTCGGGTGAGCAGTTCTTC. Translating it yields CASTNGDFLLSGEQFF.